This T cell receptor (beta chain) is drawn from a study of blood T cells in healthy people across ages. Study findings and constraints: Expanded clonotype shifts may have been confounded, as the donors had an unknown CMV status.

The CDR3 loop spans 14 amino acids. Germline values: CDR1 DFQATT, CDR2 SNEGSKA (reference sequence). This clonotype appeared many times. Its antigen is not known. Together with a sample-barcoded 5' primer, a J-beta primer mix was included in a second PCR lasting roughly 7 to 11 cycles. Via MiXCR, TCRdb re-called the 5' RACE reads, giving one row per CDR3 protein. The data contain just under 900,000 distinct CDR3 sequences, 25% to 30% of them singletons. The chain recombines TRBV20-1 with TRBJ2-5, with 7 bases lining up with TRBD1. The source is a woman older than 75 in good health. The sequenced material came from blood. Written as DNA, the CDR3 is TGCAGCGGGCAAGAGGCAGGGGGTCGGGAGACCCAGTACTTC. It is translated as CSGQEAGGRETQYF.